This T cell receptor beta chain was captured in a study of blood T cell repertoires in COVID-19 (TCRdb year 2020). Study-level background: Samples from collaborators originated in the United States, Italy and Spain and spanned both the acute and convalescent phases of COVID-19. The samples were drawn from the first 160 participants of the ongoing ImmuneRACE study and from under 1,500 subjects provided by 6 global collaborators. Sample metadata almost always included a de-identified subject ID, COVID-19 status, age in years and sex. Where available, HLA class I and class II types were obtained from metadata supplied by the sample provider rather than from assay-based typing. The repertoires were released in a freely available public database intended as a resource for research on the immune response to SARS-CoV-2. The material from the prospective study consisted of cDNA or gDNA derived from T cells, B-cell-depleted T cells, or PBMCs. The dataset comprised deeply sampled blood TCRbeta repertoires from subjects exposed to, actively infected with, or recovered from COVID-19. On the study overall, not on this receptor specifically: The quantity of clinical and demographic metadata differed by source and by participant and was supplied without curation.

With respect to this clone: Its binding antigen is unknown. No much larger clone is present one base from it, and per-base qualities are unavailable.

Trimmed from V: 2 bases; trimmed from J: 7 bases; junction bases lacking a gene match: 4. The CDR1 and CDR2 encoded by the germline V gene are SGHRS and YFSETQ. The CDR3 runs 14 residues from the cysteine to the phenylalanine. The entry retains the CDR3 DNA only, 42 bases that are in frame from base 1. Collaborating institutions collected whole blood in K2EDTA tubes following their own protocols. For TCRbeta analysis, collaborator samples were shipped as frozen whole blood, as isolated PBMCs, or as DNA extracted from either sample type. TCRbeta CDR3 regions were amplified from genomic DNA using the immunoSEQ Assay, a bias-controlled multiplex PCR. As for the original processing: The number of nucleated cells in each sample was estimated by amplification of reference gene primers within the assay. To quantify the absolute abundance of each unique TCRbeta CDR3 rearrangement, sequence reads were collapsed and filtered. For each sample, productive Simpson clonality was calculated as the square root of Simpson's diversity index across productive rearrangements. This is the immuneACCESS table as TCRdb keeps it, with only in-frame sequences that have V and J called. A part of the clones is gone; compared with another copy, unresolved V genes explain less than half, and the rest is unexplained. The V and J calls and the clone size are those of that table, but D and trimming were determined from the DNA. The sample data list fewer than 20,000 clones, and around nine tenths of these were observed just once. Together, the top ten hold approximately 25% of the sample.

This receptor was taken from a man in his sixties with acute or convalescent COVID-19. Recombination joined TRBV5-1 with TRBJ2-3; the junction holds 10 bases that match TRBD1. Material: peripheral blood. The CDR3 sequence is CASSFGQGGNTQYF. The DNA is as follows: TGCGCCAGCAGCTTCGGACAGGGGGGAAATACGCAGTATTTT.